Each of the 5 T cell receptor beta chains below was sequenced from the same sample in a study of early T cells in non-severe SARS-CoV-2 infection. Via MiXCR, TCRdb re-called the 5' RACE reads, giving one row per CDR3 protein. The sample contains tens of thousands of distinct CDR3 sequences, 12% of which appear only once. Sequenced input: whole blood. Receptor source: an adult who was a healthcare worker with PCR-confirmed SARS-CoV-2 infection or an uninfected control (not recorded which).

The J gene is TRBJ2-3, the V gene TRBV11-2; a possible D gene is TRBD2 (6 bases). Germline V gives CDR1 SGHAT, CDR2 FQNNGV. The CDR3 runs to 17 residues. The V and J ends lost 1 base and 2 bases respectively, with 16 bases between them. This chain's CDR3 is CASSLGDSSRLTDTQYF. In DNA form, the CDR3 reads TGTGCCAGCAGCTTAGGGGACTCCTCCCGGCTCACAGATACGCAGTATTTT. Together with reference TRBV11-2 and TRBJ2-3, the CDR3 gives the full variable domain: EAGVAQSPRYKIIEKRQSVAFWCNPISGHATLYWYQQILGQGPKLLIQFQNNGVVDDSQLPKDRFSAERLKGVDSTLKIQPAKLEDSAVYLCASSLGDSSRLTDTQYFGPGTRLTVL.

This clonotype was picked up a small number of times. This rearrangement joins TRBV27 to TRBJ2-1; a possible D gene is TRBD2 (6 bases). The CDR3 is 16 amino acids. The V gene lost 1 base and the J gene lost 7 bases, with 17 bases spanning the gap. Per the germline V gene, CDR1 is MNHEY and CDR2 is SMNVEV (reference sequence). The CDR3 sequence: CASSLFRGGEWNEQFF. CDR3 coding DNA: TGTGCCAGCAGTTTATTCCGTGGCGGGGAGTGGAATGAGCAGTTCTTC.

This clonotype was counted only a few times. The rearrangement joins TRBV2 to TRBJ2-7; the D gene is possibly TRBD1 (6 bases). The germline CDR1 and CDR2 sequences are SNHLY and FYNNEI. The CDR3 consists of 16 residues. V was shortened by 7 bases and J by 4 bases, with 23 bases between the two germline ends. The CDR3 bases are TGTGCCAGCACCCCCCTTGGGGGCGATAGGGGTTACGAGCAGTACTTC. Amino acid sequence: CASTPLGGDRGYEQYF.

The chain joins TRBV19 to TRBJ1-5, with a weak D call TRBD1 (6 bases). Trimming removed 3 bases at V and 0 bases at J, with 24 bases between. Germline lookup yields CDR1 LNHDA and CDR2 SQIVND (reference sequence). The CDR3 loop spans 20 amino acids. In DNA form, the CDR3 reads TGTGCCAGTAGTATCCCGGGACACCGGACACTTTCTTATAGCAATCAGCCCCAGCATTTT. Its protein is CASSIPGHRTLSYSNQPQHF.

This clonotype appeared many times. The chain joins TRBV7-6 to TRBJ2-7, with TRBD1 matching over 10 bases. V lost 1 base, J lost 6 bases, and 0 bases stayed unmatched. Germline V gene data show CDR1 as SGHVS and CDR2 as FNYEAQ. The CDR3 totals 13 residues. The CDR3 is CASSLGDRGEQYF. The CDR3 DNA reads TGTGCCAGCAGCTTAGGGGACAGGGGCGAGCAGTACTTC.